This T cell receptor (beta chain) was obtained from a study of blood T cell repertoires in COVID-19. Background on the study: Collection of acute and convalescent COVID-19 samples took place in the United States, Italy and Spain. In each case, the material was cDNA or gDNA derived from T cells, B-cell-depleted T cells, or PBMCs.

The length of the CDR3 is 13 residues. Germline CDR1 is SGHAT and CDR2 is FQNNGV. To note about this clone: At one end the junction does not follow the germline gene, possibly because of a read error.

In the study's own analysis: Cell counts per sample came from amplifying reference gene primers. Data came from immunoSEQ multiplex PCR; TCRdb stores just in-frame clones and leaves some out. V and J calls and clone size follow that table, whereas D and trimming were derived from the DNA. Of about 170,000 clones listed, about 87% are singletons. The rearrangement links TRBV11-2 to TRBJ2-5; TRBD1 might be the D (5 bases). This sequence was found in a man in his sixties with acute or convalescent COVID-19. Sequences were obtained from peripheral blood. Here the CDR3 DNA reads TGTGCCAGCAGCTTTTCAGGGTTGGAGACCCGGTACTTC. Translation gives CASSFSGLETRYF.